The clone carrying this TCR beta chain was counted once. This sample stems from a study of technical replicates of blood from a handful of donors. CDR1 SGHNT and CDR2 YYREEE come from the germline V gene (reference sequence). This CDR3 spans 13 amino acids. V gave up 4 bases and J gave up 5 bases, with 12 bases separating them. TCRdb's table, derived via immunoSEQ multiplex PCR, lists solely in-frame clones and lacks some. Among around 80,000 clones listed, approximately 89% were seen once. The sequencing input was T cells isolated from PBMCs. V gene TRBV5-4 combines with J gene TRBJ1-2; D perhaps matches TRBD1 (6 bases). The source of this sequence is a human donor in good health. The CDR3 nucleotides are TGTGCCAGCAGCCGCACAGGGCTATATGGCTACACCTTC. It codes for CASSRTGLYGYTF.